This is a list of T cell receptor beta chains from one sample in a study of blood T cell repertoires in COVID-19. Only in-frame clones appear in the TCRdb table, and some are missing; sequencing was by immunoSEQ multiplex PCR. The data contain 150,000 to 200,000 clones, around four fifths of them seen just once; the ten biggest clones take up approximately 11%. Specimen: peripheral blood. The receptors originated from a human donor in a cohort sampled during active COVID-19. Each CDR3 is given with its conserved first and last residue. D genes are given only for firm matches. Rows give clone size only sometimes, using once, few, many, or a class for an expanded clone.

TRBV5-4	-	TRBJ1-4	-	CASSLPQGVNEKLFF	TGTGCCAGCAGCTTACCACAGGGCGTGAATGAAAAACTGTTTTTT
TRBV5-4	-	TRBJ2-3	TRBD2	CASSRVAGGPTDTQYF	TGTGCCAGCAGCAGAGTAGCGGGGGGGCCAACAGATACGCAGTATTTT
TRBV11-2	-	TRBJ2-5	TRBD2	CASTSGGVETQYF	TGTGCCAGCACCTCGGGGGGAGTAGAGACCCAGTACTTC
TRBV30	-	TRBJ2-6	-	CAWSVRQGNRGGANVLTF	TGTGCCTGGAGTGTACGTCAGGGAAATAGAGGTGGGGCCAACGTCCTGACTTTC
TRBV3-1/TRBV3-2	-	TRBJ1-2	-	CASSQGRVGYTF	TGTGCCAGCAGCCAAGGACGGGTAGGCTACACCTTC
TRBV5-6	-	TRBJ2-5	-	CASRQERQVGETQYF	TGTGCCAGCAGACAAGAAAGACAGGTTGGAGAGACCCAGTACTTC
TRBV23-1	-	TRBJ2-1	-	CASSQHRENRNEQFF	TGCGCCAGCAGTCAGCACAGGGAAAATCGCAATGAGCAGTTCTTC
TRBV2	-	TRBJ2-1	TRBD1	CASSADRGMGNEQFF	TGTGCCAGCAGCGCGGACAGGGGCATGGGGAATGAGCAGTTCTTC
TRBV6-5	-	TRBJ2-6	TRBD1	CASKSGGSGANVLTF	TGTGCCAGCAAGTCAGGGGGCTCTGGGGCCAACGTCCTGACTTTC
TRBV11-2	-	TRBJ2-7	TRBD2	CASSLSLSGRGSEQYF	TGTGCCAGCAGCTTATCGCTGAGCGGGAGAGGAAGCGAGCAGTACTTC
TRBV4-1	-	TRBJ1-1	-	CASSQESRGGAFF	TGCGCCAGCAGCCAAGAGAGCCGGGGAGGGGCTTTCTTT
TRBV19	-	TRBJ1-1	-	CASFPHNRQMNTEAFF	TGTGCCAGTTTTCCTCATAACAGGCAAATGAACACTGAAGCTTTCTTT
TRBV14	-	TRBJ2-1	TRBD1	CASSDVRSGTGTNNEQFF	TGTGCCAGCAGCGACGTTCGGAGTGGGACAGGGACCAACAATGAGCAGTTCTTC
TRBV2	few	TRBJ2-2	-	CASRARVNTGELFF	TGTGCCAGCAGAGCCCGGGTGAACACCGGGGAGCTGTTTTTT
TRBV7-3	-	TRBJ1-1	-	CASSLTGPNTEAFF	TGTGCCAGCAGCTTAACTGGGCCGAACACTGAAGCTTTCTTT
TRBV7-6	-	TRBJ1-3	-	CASSPAGGGNTIYF	TGTGCCAGCAGCCCGGCGGGGGGAGGAAACACCATATATTTT
TRBV7-8	-	TRBJ1-1	-	CASSLRETDNTEAFF	TGTGCCAGCAGCCTTCGTGAGACAGACAACACTGAAGCTTTCTTT
TRBV18	-	TRBJ1-3	-	CASSPTDSGNTIYF	TGTGCCAGCTCACCTACAGACTCTGGAAACACCATATATTTT
TRBV9	-	TRBJ2-5	TRBD2	CASSTPSGGAGETQYF	TGTGCCAGCAGCACCCCTAGCGGGGGGGCCGGGGAGACCCAGTACTTC
TRBV7-6	once	TRBJ2-3	TRBD1	CASSLAGQGGTDTQYF	TGTGCCAGCAGCTTAGCGGGACAGGGGGGCACAGATACGCAGTATTTT
TRBV11-2	-	TRBJ1-2	-	CASSFRGDGYTF	TGTGCCAGCAGCTTCAGGGGCGATGGCTACACCTTC
TRBV19	-	TRBJ2-7	TRBD1	CASSRDRGRAYEQYF	TGTGCCAGTAGTCGAGACAGGGGAAGGGCCTACGAGCAGTACTTC
TRBV7-3	-	TRBJ1-1	-	CASSLEQNTEAFF	TGTGCCAGCAGCTTAGAACAGAACACTGAAGCTTTCTTT
TRBV6-1	once	TRBJ2-7	-	CASSEWGESYEQYF	TGTGCCAGCAGTGAATGGGGCGAATCATACGAGCAGTACTTC
TRBV11-2	-	TRBJ2-3	TRBD2	CASSLSPAGGSEFIDTQYF	TGTGCCAGCAGCTTATCACCAGCGGGAGGTTCAGAGTTCATAGATACGCAGTATTTT
TRBV2	many	TRBJ1-2	-	CATGSYGYTF	TGTGCCACCGGGAGCTATGGCTACACCTTC
TRBV2	-	TRBJ1-1	-	CASTGGRSEAFF	TGTGCCAGCACGGGGGGACGGTCTGAAGCTTTCTTT
TRBV6-2/TRBV6-3	-	TRBJ2-7	TRBD1	CASSPPGQPEQYF	TGTGCCAGCAGCCCACCGGGACAGCCTGAGCAGTACTTC
TRBV6-5	few	TRBJ2-7	-	CASSYFPGYEQYF	TGTGCCAGCAGTTACTTCCCAGGGTACGAGCAGTACTTC
TRBV5-1	-	TRBJ2-2	-	CASSLGQGGTGELFF	TGCGCCAGCAGCTTGGGTCAGGGGGGAACCGGGGAGCTGTTTTTT
TRBV28	-	TRBJ1-6	-	CASSLMRGNNSPLHF	TGTGCCAGCAGTTTAATGAGGGGGAACAATTCACCCCTCCACTTT
TRBV3-1/TRBV3-2	-	TRBJ1-1	-	CASSLQGTEAFF	TGTGCCAGCAGCCTACAGGGCACTGAAGCTTTCTTT
TRBV7-8	-	TRBJ1-1	-	CASSLESGGTEAFF	TGTGCCAGCAGCTTAGAAAGCGGAGGCACTGAAGCTTTCTTT
TRBV5-4	-	TRBJ2-3	TRBD1	CASSPAGGHSTDTQYF	TGTGCCAGCAGCCCCGCAGGGGGCCACAGCACAGATACGCAGTATTTT
TRBV2	-	TRBJ2-7	TRBD2	CASLLAGSYEQYF	TGTGCCAGCCTACTAGCGGGTTCCTACGAGCAGTACTTC
TRBV10-3	-	TRBJ1-6	TRBD1	CAISGQGARNSPLHF	TGTGCCATCAGTGGGCAGGGGGCAAGGAATTCACCCCTCCACTTT
TRBV3-1/TRBV3-2	-	TRBJ2-5	-	CASSLEETQYF	TGTGCCAGCAGCTTAGAAGAGACCCAGTACTTC
TRBV10-3	-	TRBJ2-4	TRBD2	CAISESSTGTTDIQYF	TGTGCCATCAGTGAGTCTAGTACCGGGACTACGGACATTCAGTACTTC
TRBV19	-	TRBJ1-3	TRBD1	CASSDLIRTGGNTIYF	TGTGCCAGTAGCGATCTTATCAGGACAGGCGGAAACACCATATATTTT
TRBV5-4	-	TRBJ1-1	-	CASSSPNTGAFF	TGTGCCAGCAGCTCTCCGAACACGGGAGCTTTCTTT
TRBV4-3	-	TRBJ2-1	TRBD2	CASSPSGRAGSYNEQFF	TGCGCCAGCAGCCCTAGCGGGAGGGCCGGCTCCTACAATGAGCAGTTCTTC
TRBV14	few	TRBJ1-2	-	CASSRRLSGEDGYTF	TGTGCCAGCAGCCGCCGTTTGAGCGGGGAGGATGGCTACACCTTC
TRBV19	few	TRBJ1-5	-	CASSQGFRQPQHF	TGTGCCAGTAGCCAGGGATTTCGTCAGCCCCAGCATTTT
TRBV6-6	once	TRBJ2-3	-	CASSYSRGISDTQYF	TGTGCCAGCAGTTACTCGCGCGGGATCTCAGATACGCAGTATTTT
TRBV7-9	-	TRBJ2-3	-	CASSFMRALTTDTQYF	TGTGCCAGCAGCTTTATGCGGGCCCTGACCACAGATACGCAGTATTTT
TRBV19	-	TRBJ2-1	TRBD1	CASSIGDRGSYNEQFF	TGTGCCAGTAGTATAGGGGACAGGGGGTCCTACAATGAGCAGTTCTTC
TRBV11-3	-	TRBJ2-5	-	CASANPGTETQYF	TGTGCCAGCGCTAATCCGGGTACGGAGACCCAGTACTTC
TRBV5-4	once	TRBJ2-7	TRBD1	CASSSRDRSSYEQYF	TGTGCCAGCTCTTCAAGGGACAGGAGCTCCTACGAGCAGTACTTC
TRBV19	-	TRBJ2-1	TRBD2	CASRTSVYNEQFF	TGTGCCAGCCGGACTAGCGTCTACAATGAGCAGTTCTTC
TRBV6-5	few	TRBJ1-1	-	CASSYGGTPNTEAFF	TGTGCCAGCAGTTACGGTGGGACACCGAACACTGAAGCTTTCTTT
TRBV6-5	-	TRBJ2-2	TRBD2	CASSYKPSGGTGELFF	TGTGCCAGCAGTTACAAGCCTAGCGGGGGTACCGGGGAGCTGTTTTTT
TRBV15	once	TRBJ2-7	-	CATSRAQGIENEQYF	TGTGCCACCAGCAGAGCACAGGGAATTGAAAACGAGCAGTACTTC
TRBV7-8	-	TRBJ1-3	-	CASSPPGHAGNTIYF	TGTGCCAGCAGCCCCCCCGGACACGCTGGAAACACCATATATTTT
TRBV6-2/TRBV6-3	-	TRBJ2-3	TRBD1	CASSPGQWFGTQYF	TGTGCCAGCAGTCCGGGACAGTGGTTTGGTACGCAGTATTTT
TRBV11-2	-	TRBJ2-1	-	CASSSRTFSYNEQFF	TGTGCCAGCAGCTCCAGGACTTTCTCCTACAATGAGCAGTTCTTC
TRBV18	few	TRBJ2-5	-	CASSPPGRQETQYF	TGTGCCAGCTCACCACCGGGGCGGCAAGAGACCCAGTACTTC
TRBV5-1	-	TRBJ2-7	TRBD1	CASSSLTGNEQYF	TGCGCCAGCAGCTCGCTGACAGGGAACGAGCAGTACTTC